A selection of T cell receptor beta chains follows, all from one sample in a study of blood T cells in healthy people across ages. TCRdb reprocessed the 5' RACE reads with MiXCR, giving one entry per CDR3 protein. The data show fewer than 1,000,000 distinct CDR3 sequences, with about 42% seen just once and about a sixth held by the top ten. The sample consisted of blood. These TCRs come from a man older than 75 in good health. Both conserved end residues are trimmed from each CDR3.

v_call,cdr3_length,cdr3_aa
TRBV5-1,13,ASSISGRPTDTQY
TRBV12-3/TRBV12-4,13,ASSLVSGLEGEQY
TRBV20-1,10,SGGGSFYEQY
TRBV20-1,9,SALQGDTQY
TRBV10-3,12,AISDRTGDYEQY
TRBV24-1,12,ATSLHKDNSPLH
TRBV20-1,12,SALGGTTYNEQF
TRBV18,12,ASSAGTGGAEQY
TRBV2,14,ASRATGTVAKNIQY
TRBV5-1,13,ASSLGGQVYNEQF
TRBV21-1,13,ASSRPKCAPSPPH
TRBV7-8,14,ASSPRTGVIPETQY
TRBV20-1,13,SARVSGSRGNEQY
TRBV7-9,13,ASSQYQGSNQPQH
TRBV20-1,12,SAAPWGPGNEQF
TRBV11-3,13,ASSVSGTGTNEQF
TRBV4-3,14,ASSQESGRWNSPLH
TRBV29-1,11,SARLAGGGEQF
TRBV20-1,13,SAPTGKTNYNEQF
TRBV6-5,12,ASSYSTTGAPLF
TRBV4-3,13,ASRQDTGSGYGYT
TRBV7-9,13,ASSRRLGSTDTQY
TRBV7-9,12,ASSLDASVDTQY
TRBV27,12,ASSLQQGNEKLF